The 8 T cell receptor beta chains presented below share a single source sample, sequenced in a study of blood T cell repertoires in COVID-19. Only in-frame clones appear in the TCRdb table, and some are missing; sequencing was by immunoSEQ multiplex PCR. The sample lists 150,000 or so clones, 82% occurring once. Specimen: peripheral blood. The receptors were gathered from a woman in her 70s with acute or convalescent COVID-19.

V and J are TRBV12-2 and TRBJ2-2; TRBD2 is the table's D call, not checked against the DNA. TRBV12-2 is a pseudogene. The CDR3 spans 21 residues. CDR3 region: CASRLAGSGTSGGADAGELFF. As DNA, the CDR3 is TGTGCAAGTCGCTTAGCGGGTTCCGGGACTAGCGGGGGGGCTGACGCCGGGGAGCTGTTTTTT.

This rearrangement joins TRBV19 to TRBJ1-4; 10 nucleotides agree with TRBD1. CDR3 length: 14 amino acids. V shed 6 bases, J shed 7 bases, and the junction held 5 bases outside the gene matches. The germline CDR1 and CDR2 sequences are LNHDA and SQIVND (reference sequence). Here the CDR3 reads CASRRDRGFEKLFF. DNA of the CDR3: TGTGCCAGTAGACGGGACAGGGGATTTGAAAAACTGTTTTTT. Filled out from reference TRBV19 and TRBJ1-4, the complete variable domain reads DGGITQSPKYLFRKEGQNVTLSCEQNLNHDAMYWYRQDPGQGLRLIYYSQIVNDFQKGDIAEGYSVSREKKESFPLTVTSAQKNPTAFYLCASRRDRGFEKLFFGSGTQLSVL.

The chain is built from TRBV23-1 and TRBJ1-5; no firm D call. TRBV23-1 is filed as an ORF, its function uncertain. This CDR3 comprises 18 residues. V lost 0 bases to trimming and J lost 3 bases, with 18 bases between them. CDR3 sequence: CASSQSGNLGQINQPQHF. In DNA form, the CDR3 reads TGCGCCAGCAGTCAATCCGGGAACCTCGGCCAGATCAATCAGCCCCAGCATTTT.

This clone has ten or more counts. This sequence joins TRBV30 and TRBJ1-5, with TRBD1 as a possible D gene (6 bases). This CDR3 contains 14 residues. The germline gives CDR1 GTSNPN, CDR2 SVGIG (reference sequence). V lost 4 bases and J 4 bases, leaving 14 bases between the germline ends. CDR3 sequence: CAWNAGTSNQPQHF. The CDR3 bases are TGTGCCTGGAACGCAGGGACATCAAATCAGCCCCAGCATTTT.

In this sample, this clone turned up once. The chain couples TRBV28 to TRBJ2-4; D perhaps matches TRBD2 (6 bases). CDR3 length: 16 amino acids. The V end lost 2 bases, the J end lost 1 base, and 12 bases lay between the germline ends. Germline V CDR1 and CDR2: MDHEN, SYDVKM. CDR3 residues: CASSLGGNRAKNIQYF. The CDR3 region has the DNA TGTGCCAGCAGTTTAGGAGGGAACAGGGCCAAAAACATTCAGTACTTC. The whole variable domain, remainder taken from reference TRBV28 and TRBJ2-4, is DVKVTQSSRYLVKRTGEKVFLECVQDMDHENMFWYRQDPGLGLRLIYFSYDVKMKEKGDIPEGYSVSREKKERFSLILESASTNQTSMYLCASSLGGNRAKNIQYFGAGTRLSVL.

The chain recombines TRBV12-3 or TRBV12-4 with TRBJ2-7, with unresolved D. The ends were cut back, 3 bases at V and 5 bases at J, with 11 bases in the middle. This CDR3 contains 13 residues. In DNA form, the CDR3 reads TGTGCCAGCAGTTTGTCGCACATCCACGAGCAGTACTTC. Protein product: CASSLSHIHEQYF.

The chain carries TRBV4-3 and TRBJ2-1; TRBD2 aligns across 8 bases. The germline V gene encodes CDR1 LGHNA and CDR2 YSLEER. The CDR3 extends over 16 amino acids. The V and J ends lost 1 base and 7 bases, in that order; junction bases with no gene match: 9. Written as DNA, the CDR3 is TGCGCCAGCAGCCAAGGCTCCAGCGGGGGATGGAATGAGCAGTTCTTC. As protein: CASSQGSSGGWNEQFF.

V gene TRBV11-2 combines with J gene TRBJ2-1, with TRBD2 identical over 8 bases. Germline-derived CDR1 and CDR2 are SGHAT and FQNNGV. The CDR3 length is 14 residues. The trim removed 5 bases at V and 7 bases at J, leaving 7 bases unmatched. The CDR3 nucleotides are TGTGCCAGCAGCCCAGGGACTAGGGGAAATGAGCAGTTCTTC. This encodes CASSPGTRGNEQFF. Based on the CDR3 plus reference TRBV11-2 and TRBJ2-1, the full variable domain is EAGVAQSPRYKIIEKRQSVAFWCNPISGHATLYWYQQILGQGPKLLIQFQNNGVVDDSQLPKDRFSAERLKGVDSTLKIQPAKLEDSAVYLCASSPGTRGNEQFFGPGTRLTVL.